One and the same sample provided the 15 T cell receptor beta chains below, sequenced in a study of OX40 agonist ivuxolimab in advanced cancers. The receptor library was made with the immunoSEQ multiplex PCR assay. Held by TCRdb, this immuneACCESS table contains in-frame sequences only and omits some clones. Under half of the omission traces to an unresolved V gene where checked; the cause of the rest is unknown. The sample table contains around 19,000 clones; only one count was recorded for 80% to 90% of them. The ten largest make up around 16% of the sample. The source material was CD4+ or CD8+ T cells sorted from blood, sampled in a trial of the OX40 agonist ivuxolimab. The origin of the receptors is an adult with an advanced solid tumor such as melanoma, head and neck, liver or kidney cancer.

The chain is built from TRBV6-6 and TRBJ2-7; D is unclear. The CDR3 is 11 residues long. The V gene lost 6 bases and the J gene lost 7 bases, with 10 bases spanning the gap. The germline gives CDR1 MNHNY, CDR2 SVGAGI (reference sequence). Here the CDR3 DNA reads TGTGCCAGCAGGAAAGAGAAGGAGCAGTACTTC. Its protein is CASRKEKEQYF.

This sequence joins TRBV5-6 and TRBJ2-5; 10 positions agree with TRBD2. CDR1 is SGHDT and CDR2 is YYEEEE in the germline V gene. V was clipped by 1 base and J by 1 base; unmatched bases: 13. This CDR3 spans 19 amino acids. CDR3 sequence (DNA): TGTGCCAGCAGCTTGTTGCTAGCGGGAGTCGGGGGATTCCAAGAGACCCAGTACTTC. Encoded protein: CASSLLLAGVGGFQETQYF.

The chain recombines TRBV5-1 with TRBJ2-2, with D perhaps matching TRBD2 (5 bases). The V end was cut by 0 bases, the J end by 5 bases, with 14 bases between. CDR1 is SGHRS, CDR2 YFSETQ, per germline. The CDR3 totals 16 residues. The CDR3 DNA is TGCGCCAGCAGCTTGGAGCCAGTTCGGGGAACCGGGGAGCTGTTTTTT. This sequence encodes CASSLEPVRGTGELFF.

The rearrangement joins TRBV19 to TRBJ1-6; TRBD1 aligns across 9 bases. The CDR3 totals 14 residues. Trimming removed 6 bases from V and 8 bases from J; junction bases left unmatched: 5. From germline, CDR1 is LNHDA and CDR2 SQIVND (reference sequence). CDR3 nucleotides: TGTGCCAGTAGCATGACAGGGGGGGATTCACCCCTCCACTTT. Encoded protein: CASSMTGGDSPLHF.

The gene calls are TRBV7-2 and TRBJ2-2; D is uncertain. V lost 5 bases and J 3 bases, leaving 4 bases between the germline ends. Germline V gene lookup returns CDR1 SGHTA and CDR2 FQGNSA. The CDR3 is 12 residues long. The CDR3, as DNA: TGTGCCAGCAGCCCGTACACCGGGGAGCTGTTTTTT. Translation gives CASSPYTGELFF.

The chain carries TRBV6-6 and TRBJ1-2; a weak D match, TRBD1 (5 bases). V was shortened by 7 bases and J by 13 bases, with 19 bases between the two germline ends. The germline CDR1 and CDR2 sequences are MNHNY and SVGAGI (reference sequence). The CDR3 has 12 residues. The CDR3 bases are TGTGCCAGCACGGGCGTATTCAGGGCCCGCACCTTC. Translated: CASTGVFRARTF.

The CDR3 sequence: CASSQVGRASTDTQYF. The DNA of the CDR3 is TGTGCCAGCAGCCAAGTGGGACGGGCCTCCACAGATACGCAGTATTTT. The chain recombines TRBV7-2 with TRBJ2-3; the D call may be TRBD1 or TRBD2 (5 bases each). This CDR3 spans 16 amino acids. Per germline, CDR1 SGHTA and CDR2 FQGNSA. V lost 5 bases, J lost 2 bases, and 17 bases lay in between.

V and J are TRBV27 and TRBJ2-7; D is unresolved. CDR1 MNHEY and CDR2 SMNVEV come from the germline V gene (reference sequence). Trimming cost V 4 bases and J 6 bases, with 13 bases left between them. The CDR3 consists of 13 residues. The CDR3 sequence: CASSSLIPSEQYF. Written as DNA, the CDR3 is TGTGCCAGCAGTTCCCTCATACCCTCCGAGCAGTACTTC.

The DNA for the CDR3 is TGCGCCAGCAGCTACACAGATACGCAGTATTTT. It translates to CASSYTDTQYF. The V and J genes are TRBV5-1 and TRBJ2-3, with D uncertain. Germline assignment: CDR1 SGHRS and CDR2 YFSETQ. V lost 3 bases to trimming and J lost 2 bases, with 1 base between them. There are 11 residues in the CDR3.

The gene calls are TRBV5-1 and TRBJ1-2, with D possibly being TRBD1 (6 bases). The CDR3 covers 17 residues. In germline, CDR1 is SGHRS, CDR2 YFSETQ. The germline V and J ends were trimmed by 5 bases and 1 base, with 21 bases remaining between them. Here the CDR3 DNA reads TGCGCCAGCAGTCCCCCCAGGGGCCCTCAAGTTAACTATGGCTACACCTTC. Protein product: CASSPPRGPQVNYGYTF.

The chain employs TRBV7-9 and TRBJ2-7; 9 bases align to TRBD1. The CDR3 loop spans 15 amino acids. The V gene end was trimmed by 6 bases and the J gene end by 1 base; junction bases not matched to a gene: 7. Germline V lookup: CDR1 SEHNR, CDR2 FQNEAQ (reference sequence). The CDR3 here is CASSPPGQGSYEQYF. The CDR3 region has the DNA TGTGCCAGCAGTCCCCCGGGACAGGGTTCCTACGAGCAGTACTTC.

V usage is TRBV30 and J usage is TRBJ1-5; TRBD1 aligns across 7 bases. The CDR3 spans 15 residues. Unmatched junction bases numbered 10, after V lost 5 bases and J lost 3 bases. Germline V CDR1 and CDR2: GTSNPN, SVGIG (reference sequence). CDR3 in DNA: TGTGCCTGGCAAACCCCAGGGGGAATCAATCAGCCCCAGCATTTT. It translates to CAWQTPGGINQPQHF.

The rearrangement joins TRBV2 to TRBJ2-7, with D possibly matching TRBD2 (5 bases). In germline, CDR1 is SNHLY, CDR2 FYNNEI. The CDR3 is 15 amino acids. Deletions cut 8 bases from V and 0 bases from J, with 17 bases between. The CDR3 reads CASVRTPTVSYEQYF. The DNA for the CDR3 is TGTGCCAGCGTGAGGACTCCGACCGTCTCCTACGAGCAGTACTTC.

This clone was counted between two and nine times. The chain has TRBV19 and TRBJ2-6, with D uncertain. This CDR3 is 16 amino acids long. Germline V CDR1 and CDR2: LNHDA, SQIVND (reference sequence). V lost 1 base and J lost 0, with 7 bases in between. The CDR3 sequence: CASSIGWGSGANVLTF. The DNA of the CDR3 is TGTGCCAGTAGTATAGGTTGGGGCTCTGGGGCCAACGTCCTGACTTTC.

CDR3: CASSLVSTPENIQYF. CDR3 nucleotide sequence: TGTGCCAGCAGCTTAGTCTCGACGCCTGAAAACATTCAGTACTTC. This rearrangement joins TRBV11-2 to TRBJ2-4; D not certain. The V end lost 1 base, the J end lost 5 bases, and 12 bases lay between the germline ends. From germline, CDR1 is SGHAT and CDR2 FQNNGV. CDR3 size: 15 residues.